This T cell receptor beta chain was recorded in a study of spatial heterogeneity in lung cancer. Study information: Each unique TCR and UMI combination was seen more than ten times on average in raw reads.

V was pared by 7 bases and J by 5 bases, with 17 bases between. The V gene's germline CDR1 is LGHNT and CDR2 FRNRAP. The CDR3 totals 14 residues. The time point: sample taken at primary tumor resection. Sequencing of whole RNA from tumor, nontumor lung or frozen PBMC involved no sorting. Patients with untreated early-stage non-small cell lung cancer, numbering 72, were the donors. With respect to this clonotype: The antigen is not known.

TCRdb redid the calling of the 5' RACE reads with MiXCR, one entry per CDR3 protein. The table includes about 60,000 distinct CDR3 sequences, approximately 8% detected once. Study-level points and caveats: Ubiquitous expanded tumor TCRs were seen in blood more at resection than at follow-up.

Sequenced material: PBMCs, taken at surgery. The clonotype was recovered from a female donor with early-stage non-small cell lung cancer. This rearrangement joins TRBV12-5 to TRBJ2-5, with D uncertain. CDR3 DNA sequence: TGTGCTAGTGTAATGCCTCGCCGTTGCGAGACCCAGTACTTC. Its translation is CASVMPRRCETQYF.